Presented here are 14 T cell receptor beta chains from one specimen sequenced in a study of early T cells in non-severe SARS-CoV-2 infection. One entry per CDR3 protein results from TCRdb running MiXCR on the 5' RACE reads. The sample contains about 52,000 distinct CDR3 sequences, approximately 7.6% of which appear only once. The source material was whole blood. These receptors came from an adult who was a healthcare worker with PCR-confirmed SARS-CoV-2 infection or an uninfected control (not recorded which).

Written as DNA, the CDR3 is TGTGCCAGCAGCCTACTCGGCGGGACAACCGCTCATACGCAGTATTTT. Residues: CASSLLGGTTAHTQYF. The genes are TRBV7-3 and TRBJ2-3; either TRBD1 or TRBD2 may fit D (6 bases each). This CDR3 comprises 16 residues. From germline, CDR1 is SGHTA and CDR2 FQGTGA. V dropped 5 bases and J dropped 7 bases, with 22 bases sitting between them.

This rearrangement joins TRBV7-6 to TRBJ2-2, with 8 positions matching TRBD1. Germline assignment: CDR1 SGHVS and CDR2 FNYEAQ. This CDR3 is 16 amino acids long. Trimming cost V 5 bases and J 4 bases; bases outside gene matches: 9. For the CDR3, the DNA is TGTGCCAGCAGCACCTTCGGCAGGGGGCTCACCGGGGAGCTGTTTTTT. Its protein product is CASSTFGRGLTGELFF.

In this sample, this clonotype turned up many times. The chain has TRBV20-1 and TRBJ1-2, with TRBD1 as a possible D gene (6 bases). Germline V gene sequence: CDR1 DFQATT, CDR2 SNEGSKA (reference sequence). Trimming stripped 0 bases from V and 10 bases from J, with 12 bases between. The CDR3 has 12 amino acids. The CDR3 spells CSARDRDTTYTF. DNA of the CDR3: TGCAGTGCTAGAGATCGGGACACGACCTACACCTTC.

The V and J genes are TRBV10-2 and TRBJ2-2; TRBD2 agrees at 8 bases. The CDR3 contains 14 residues. Germline V CDR1 and CDR2: WSHSY, SAAADI. The V segment lost 7 bases and the J segment 1 base; nucleotides outside the gene matches: 2. The CDR3, as DNA: TGCGCCAGCAAAAGCGGGGGGAACACCGGGGAGCTGTTTTTT. This codes for CASKSGGNTGELFF.

This clonotype was found many times. The rearrangement uses TRBV30 and TRBJ1-5, with D possibly being TRBD1 (6 bases). Germline lookup yields CDR1 GTSNPN and CDR2 SVGIG (reference sequence). CDR3 length equals 15 residues. The V end was cut by 3 bases, the J end by 3 bases, with 15 bases between. The CDR3 sequence: CAWSEGTLVNQPQHF. CDR3 nucleotide sequence: TGTGCCTGGAGCGAGGGGACACTAGTCAATCAGCCCCAGCATTTT. The full variable domain, rest sourced from reference TRBV30 and TRBJ1-5, is SQTIHQWPATLVQPVGSPLSLECTVEGTSNPNLYWYRQAAGRGLQLLFYSVGIGQISSEVPQNLSASRPQDRQFILSSKKLLLSDSGFYLCAWSEGTLVNQPQHFGDGTRLSIL.

The rearrangement links TRBV15 to TRBJ2-4, with no clear D. Germline values: CDR1 LNHNV, CDR2 YYDKDF (reference sequence). V lost 1 base and J 7 bases, leaving 14 bases between the germline ends. The length of the CDR3 is 15 residues. CDR3: CATSRGGEARNIQYF. The CDR3 nucleotides are TGTGCCACCAGCAGAGGAGGAGAAGCGAGGAACATTCAGTACTTC.

This sequence joins TRBV29-1 and TRBJ1-1; D possibly corresponds to TRBD1 (6 bases). Trimming cost V 7 bases and J 13 bases, with 13 bases left between them. Germline V gene data show CDR1 as SQVTM and CDR2 as ANQGSEA. This CDR3 comprises 9 residues. CDR3 coding DNA: TGCAGCGCTGGACAGTCGGATTTCTTT. Translating it yields CSAGQSDFF.

This clonotype has just a few counts. The J gene is TRBJ2-1, the V gene TRBV11-2; TRBD2 matches 13 bases. V gave up 5 bases and J gave up 15 bases; unmatched junction bases: 4. This CDR3 has 12 residues. Germline CDR1 is SGHAT and CDR2 is FQNNGV. The chain's CDR3 is CASSRTSGSLFF. The CDR3 bases are TGTGCCAGCAGCCGGACTAGCGGGAGCCTGTTCTTC.

The rearrangement links TRBV20-1 to TRBJ2-2; D perhaps matches TRBD2 (6 bases). Between the trimmed V and J ends, which lost 4 bases and 4 bases, there was a span of 13 bases. Germline CDR1 is DFQATT and CDR2 is SNEGSKA (reference sequence). This CDR3 is 14 amino acids long. This CDR3 reads CSATKEGLTGELFF. The CDR3 DNA follows: TGCAGTGCTACCAAGGAGGGACTCACCGGGGAGCTGTTTTTT.

The chain joins TRBV7-9 to TRBJ2-7; D uncertain. Germline lookup yields CDR1 SEHNR and CDR2 FQNEAQ (reference sequence). With 5 bases removed from V and 1 base from J, the gap between germline ends came to 9 bases. The CDR3 is 13 amino acids. CDR3 in amino acids: CASSRDGSYEQYF. The CDR3 nucleotides read TGTGCCAGCAGCAGAGACGGGTCCTACGAGCAGTACTTC.

This clonotype was observed many times. V and J are TRBV6-2 or TRBV6-3 and TRBJ2-7; D gene unclear. Germline V gene data show CDR1 as MNHEY and CDR2 as SVGEGT. Deletions cut 5 bases from V and 0 bases from J, with 8 bases between. This CDR3 has 13 residues. The chain's CDR3 is CASSPGDSYEQYF. The DNA of the CDR3 is TGTGCCAGCAGTCCCGGTGACTCCTACGAGCAGTACTTC.

This rearrangement joins TRBV10-2 to TRBJ2-7; 14 bases align to TRBD2. The ends lost 8 bases at V and 3 bases at J; junction bases unmatched: 6. The CDR3 length is 15 residues. CDR1 is WSHSY, CDR2 SAAADI, per germline. CDR3 sequence reads: CASLGTSGSRYEQYF. CDR3 sequence (DNA): TGCGCCAGCCTCGGGACTAGCGGGAGTCGCTACGAGCAGTACTTC.

V usage is TRBV3-1 and J usage is TRBJ2-3; D possibly matches TRBD1 or TRBD2 (5 bases each). CDR1 is LGHDT and CDR2 is YNNKEL in the germline V gene (reference sequence). This CDR3 is 16 amino acids long. The V and J ends lost 5 bases and 4 bases respectively, with 19 bases between them. In DNA form, the CDR3 reads TGTGCCAGCAGCTTACAACTAGGGCGGACATCAGATACGCAGTATTTT. Translation gives CASSLQLGRTSDTQYF.

This sequence joins TRBV12-3 or TRBV12-4 and TRBJ2-4; 8 bases map to TRBD1. This CDR3 comprises 23 residues. Germline trimming cut 6 bases from V and 6 bases from J; bases unmatched to any gene: 34. CDR3 bases: TGTGCCAGCAGAATTGTAAAACAGGGGGTTTGGTCTAACAGCGCCCCGTATAGAAACATTCAGTACTTC. Residues: CASRIVKQGVWSNSAPYRNIQYF.